Listed below are T cell receptor beta chains from one sample, sequenced in a study of molecular identifiers for immune sequencing clone quantification. TCRdb recomputed calls from the PCR reads with MiXCR, one row per CDR3 protein. Found here are approximately 500,000 distinct CDR3 sequences, around 23% of them singletons; the top ten hold 0.76%. Sequenced material: naive CD8+ T cells from blood, with Jurkat cell RNA spiked in. The receptors derive from a human donor in good health. Some libraries in this study had Jurkat cell RNA spiked in. CDR3s include the opening cysteine and the closing phenylalanine or tryptophan. A D gene is named only where the DNA matches it firmly. Clone size is not always given. Where it is, it says once, few, many or a class for expanded clones.

J gene | D gene | V gene | CDR3 length | clone size | CDR3 DNA | CDR3 protein
TRBJ2-7 | TRBD1 | TRBV20-1 | 14 | . | TGCAGTGCCGACGGGGACAGTGGCTCCTACGAGCAGTACTTC | CSADGDSGSYEQYF
TRBJ2-7 | . | TRBV29-1 | 13 | . | TGCAGCGTTGAGGGGACTTCAGCCTACGAGCAGTACTTC | CSVEGTSAYEQYF
TRBJ1-1 | . | TRBV4-3 | 13 | few | TGCGCCAGCAGCCCAGGGTTTACAGGCGAAGCTTTCTTT | CASSPGFTGEAFF
TRBJ2-7 | TRBD2 | TRBV19 | 16 | . | TGTGCCAGTAGTAAGAACCTCCGGGACTACACCTACGAGCAGTACTTC | CASSKNLRDYTYEQYF
TRBJ2-5 | TRBD1 | TRBV6-5 | 12 | many | TGTGCCAGCACCGGGACAGTCGGCACCCAGTACTTC | CASTGTVGTQYF
TRBJ2-3 | . | TRBV5-3 | 16 | . | TGTGCCAGCAGCTTAAGTAGGCAGGGGCTTACAGATACGCAGTATTTT | CASSLSRQGLTDTQYF
TRBJ1-4 | TRBD1 | TRBV20-1 | 17 | many | TGCAGTGCTTTTAACCACCGGGACAGGGAAACTAATGAAAAACTGTTTTTT | CSAFNHRDRETNEKLFF
TRBJ2-2 | . | TRBV30 | 10 | . | TGTGCCTGGAGTGTAGGGGAGCTGTTTTTT | CAWSVGELFF
TRBJ2-3 | TRBD1 | TRBV10-3 | 15 | . | TGTGCCATCAGTGAGCCCCAGGGGGCTACAGATACGCAGTATTTT | CAISEPQGATDTQYF
TRBJ2-1 | . | TRBV4-3 | 15 | . | TGCGCCAGCAGCCAAGTCAGCGAAGGATACAATGAGCAGTTCTTC | CASSQVSEGYNEQFF
TRBJ1-2 | . | TRBV4-2 | 15 | few | TGTGCCAGCAGCCAAGATGCACCTACGAGCCTTGGCTACACCTTC | CASSQDAPTSLGYTF
TRBJ2-7 | . | TRBV29-1 | 15 | many | TGCAGCGTTGAATCAGATGACAGGAACCCCTACGAGCAGTACTTC | CSVESDDRNPYEQYF
TRBJ2-7 | . | TRBV20-1 | 14 | few | TGCAGTGCTAGTGGGGACTCCTCCTCCTACGAGCAGTACTTC | CSASGDSSSYEQYF
TRBJ2-5 | TRBD1 | TRBV6-1 | 14 | few | TGTGCCAGCCCCCGGGACAGGGGGCCACAGACCCAGTACTTC | CASPRDRGPQTQYF
TRBJ2-5 | TRBD2 | TRBV9 | 15 | many | TGTGCCAGCAGCGCGGGACTAGCGGGGCAAGAGACCCAGTACTTC | CASSAGLAGQETQYF
TRBJ2-7 | . | TRBV27 | 13 | . | TGTGCCAGCAGTTTCCGATACTCCTACGAGCAGTACTTC | CASSFRYSYEQYF
TRBJ1-4 | . | TRBV12-3/TRBV12-4 | 12 | . | TGTGCCAGCAGTCCAGGAACTGAAAAACTGTTTTTT | CASSPGTEKLFF
TRBJ2-3 | TRBD2 | TRBV24-1 | 13 | many | TGTGCCATCGGGACTAGCTTTGGAGATACGCAGTATTTT | CAIGTSFGDTQYF
TRBJ2-2 | . | TRBV10-3 | 12 | . | TGTGCCATCAACAGGAACACCGGGGAGCTGTTTTTT | CAINRNTGELFF
TRBJ2-7 | TRBD1 | TRBV11-2 | 15 | . | TGTGCCAGCAGCTCCCCTGGACAGGGGGCGTGGGAGCAGTACTTC | CASSSPGQGAWEQYF
TRBJ2-7 | . | TRBV7-9 | 13 | few | TGTGCCAGCAGCTTAGCGCGTCAATACGAGCAGTACTTC | CASSLARQYEQYF
TRBJ2-3 | . | TRBV11-2 | 17 | . | TGTGCCAGCAGCTTAGTTCTTAGACAACCACTCACAGATACGCAGTATTTT | CASSLVLRQPLTDTQYF
TRBJ2-3 | TRBD2 | TRBV20-1 | 15 | few | TGCAGTGCTAGAGATCCGGGGGGACCGGCAGATACGCAGTATTTT | CSARDPGGPADTQYF
TRBJ2-7 | . | TRBV2 | 11 | . | TGTGCCAGCAAGAGTTACTACGAGCAGTACTTC | CASKSYYEQYF
TRBJ2-7 | TRBD1 | TRBV9 | 16 | once | TGTGCCAGCAGCGAAACGACAGGGTCCTTACTCTACGAGCAGTACTTC | CASSETTGSLLYEQYF
TRBJ2-3 | . | TRBV21-1 | 17 | . | TGTGCCAGCAGCAAAGCTAAAGGGACAGGAGACACAGATACGCAGTATTTT | CASSKAKGTGDTDTQYF
TRBJ2-7 | TRBD2 | TRBV7-8 | 17 | . | TGTGCCAGCAGCTTAGTGCCGGGGGGGGGGTTGTTCTACGAGCAGTACTTC | CASSLVPGGGLFYEQYF
TRBJ2-5 | . | TRBV24-1 | 13 | few | TGTGCCACCAGCGACTTCAACGAAGAGACCCAGTACTTC | CATSDFNEETQYF
TRBJ2-1 | . | TRBV4-2 | 16 | . | TGTGCCAGCAGCCAAGATCCGGGAATACCGAACAATGAGCAGTTCTTC | CASSQDPGIPNNEQFF
TRBJ2-7 | . | TRBV6-5 | 12 | . | TGTGCCAGCGCGGGACAAGCCTACGAGCAGTACTTC | CASAGQAYEQYF
TRBJ2-1 | . | TRBV6-2/TRBV6-3 | 15 | many | TGTGCCAGCAGTTACGGTTCGTTAGCCAGTGGTGAGCAGTTCTTC | CASSYGSLASGEQFF